The rows below give T cell receptor beta chains drawn from one sample of a study of OX40 agonist ivuxolimab in advanced cancers. The data were produced by immunoSEQ multiplex PCR, yet TCRdb's version contains in-frame clones alone and is incomplete. The sample includes roughly 72,000 clones, around 94% of them seen just once. The input for sequencing was CD4+ or CD8+ T cells sorted from blood, taken in a trial of the OX40 agonist ivuxolimab. The receptor set was obtained from an adult with an advanced solid tumor such as melanoma, head and neck, liver or kidney cancer. Both conserved end residues are part of each CDR3. D genes are given only for firm matches. Some rows mark clone size as missing; the rest say once, few, many or name a class of expanded clone.

TRBJ2-7,NA,TRBV14,NA,CASSPSGYEQYF,TGTGCCAGCAGCCCCAGCGGTTACGAGCAGTACTTC
TRBJ2-7,NA,TRBV1,NA,CTSSHPNRGPYEQYF,TGCACCAGCAGCCACCCTAACAGGGGCCCCTACGAGCAGTACTTC
TRBJ1-2,NA,TRBV18,NA,CASSPGRGDGYGYTF,TGTGCCAGCTCCCCGGGACGGGGAGATGGCTATGGCTACACCTTC
TRBJ1-5,once,TRBV9,NA,CASSVNSNQPQHF,TGTGCCAGCAGCGTAAATAGCAATCAGCCCCAGCATTTT
TRBJ2-7,NA,TRBV6-6,TRBD1,CASSPTGADYEQYF,TGTGCCAGCAGCCCGACAGGGGCGGACTACGAGCAGTACTTC
TRBJ2-7,NA,TRBV19,NA,CASSITPYEQYF,TGTGCCAGTAGTATTACCCCCTACGAGCAGTACTTC
TRBJ1-3,NA,TRBV19,NA,CASSPRISDGDTIYF,TGTGCCAGTAGCCCCAGAATCAGTGATGGGGACACCATATATTTT
TRBJ2-7,NA,TRBV14,TRBD1,CASSQVWDRGLSYEQYF,TGTGCCAGCAGCCAAGTGTGGGACAGGGGACTCTCCTACGAGCAGTACTTC
TRBJ1-5,NA,TRBV30,NA,CAWSWAVGQPQHF,TGTGCCTGGAGTTGGGCAGTGGGTCAGCCCCAGCATTTT
TRBJ1-5,NA,TRBV5-6,TRBD1,CASSRQGYSNQPQHF,TGTGCCAGCAGTCGACAGGGGTATAGCAATCAGCCCCAGCATTTT
TRBJ2-1,NA,TRBV7-9,NA,CASSSTLTSYSYNEQFF,TGTGCCAGCAGCTCGACACTAACCTCCTACAGTTACAATGAGCAGTTCTTC
TRBJ1-1,few,TRBV2,TRBD1,CAMGQQNTEAFF,TGTGCCATGGGACAGCAGAACACTGAAGCTTTCTTT
TRBJ2-7,once,TRBV6-5,NA,CATEGIYEQYF,TGTGCCACCGAGGGAATCTACGAGCAGTACTTC
TRBJ2-2,NA,TRBV6-5,NA,CASSYSLAGELFF,TGTGCCAGCAGTTACTCCCTGGCCGGGGAGCTGTTTTTT
TRBJ2-7,NA,TRBV7-2,NA,CASSLIGAYEQYF,TGTGCCAGCAGCTTAATCGGGGCCTACGAGCAGTACTTC
TRBJ2-3,NA,TRBV4-1,TRBD1,CASSQGGQGTDTQYF,TGCGCCAGCAGCCAAGGGGGACAGGGCACAGATACGCAGTATTTT
TRBJ1-3,few,TRBV7-9,NA,CASSLGESRGNTIYF,TGTGCCAGCAGCTTAGGGGAGAGCCGCGGAAACACCATATATTTT
TRBJ1-5,NA,TRBV4-1,NA,CASSLRPETQPQHF,TGCGCCAGCAGCCTTCGGCCCGAGACTCAGCCCCAGCATTTT
TRBJ2-7,NA,TRBV4-1,TRBD1,CASSQGVPGTGTYEQYF,TGCGCCAGCAGCCAAGGAGTACCCGGGACAGGAACCTACGAGCAGTACTTC
TRBJ1-2,once,TRBV5-4,TRBD1,CASSLGDSYYGYTF,TGTGCCAGCAGCCTGGGGGACAGTTACTATGGCTACACCTTC
TRBJ1-1,NA,TRBV27,NA,CASSFIPPPGNTEAFF,TGTGCCAGCAGTTTTATCCCCCCCCCAGGGAACACTGAAGCTTTCTTT
TRBJ2-5,NA,TRBV6-6,TRBD1,CASSYTDREGETQYF,TGTGCCAGCAGTTATACGGACAGGGAAGGAGAGACCCAGTACTTC
TRBJ2-7,NA,TRBV14,NA,CASSQDIWVYEQYF,TGTGCCAGCAGCCAAGATATCTGGGTCTACGAGCAGTACTTC
TRBJ2-3,NA,TRBV4-3,NA,CASSQDRRGRGGDTQYF,TGCGCCAGCAGCCAAGATAGGAGGGGGCGCGGGGGAGATACGCAGTATTTT
TRBJ1-2,NA,TRBV14,NA,CASSRTVYGYGYTF,TGTGCCAGCAGCCGGACAGTTTACGGCTATGGCTACACCTTC
TRBJ1-1,NA,TRBV4-1,TRBD1,CASSQVGQGNTEAFF,TGCGCCAGCAGCCAAGTGGGACAGGGGAACACTGAAGCTTTCTTT
TRBJ1-6,NA,TRBV27,NA,CASSLGIPTVQSSYNSPLHF,TGTGCCAGCAGTTTAGGAATTCCGACAGTCCAGAGCTCCTATAATTCACCCCTCCACTTT
TRBJ2-1,NA,TRBV5-1,NA,CASSFYPGNNEQFF,TGCGCCAGCAGCTTTTACCCCGGAAACAATGAGCAGTTCTTC
TRBJ2-7,NA,TRBV10-3,TRBD2,CAISDSASGFYEQYF,TGTGCCATCAGTGATTCGGCTAGCGGGTTCTACGAGCAGTACTTC
TRBJ1-1,NA,TRBV27,NA,CASSLIGGYTEAFF,TGTGCCAGCAGTTTAATAGGGGGATACACTGAAGCTTTCTTT
TRBJ2-1,NA,TRBV6-5,NA,CASKQRASDEQFF,TGTGCCAGCAAACAGAGGGCGAGCGATGAGCAGTTCTTC
TRBJ2-6,NA,TRBV2,NA,CASSETGTLSGANVLTF,TGTGCCAGCAGTGAAACAGGGACCCTCTCTGGGGCCAACGTCCTGACTTTC
TRBJ1-1,NA,TRBV15,TRBD1,CATSGQGAQGNTEAFF,TGTGCCACCAGCGGCCAGGGGGCGCAGGGGAACACTGAAGCTTTCTTT
TRBJ1-4,NA,TRBV7-8,NA,CASSSGTENEKLFF,TGTGCCAGCAGCTCCGGGACGGAGAATGAAAAACTGTTTTTT
TRBJ1-4,NA,TRBV11-2,TRBD1,CASSFILQGADEKLFF,TGTGCCAGCAGCTTTATACTACAGGGGGCGGATGAAAAACTGTTTTTT
TRBJ2-3,NA,TRBV7-3,TRBD1,CASSLAIGQGATDTQYF,TGTGCCAGCAGCTTAGCGATCGGACAGGGGGCGACAGATACGCAGTATTTT
TRBJ1-1,NA,TRBV5-6,NA,CASSFSMEAFF,TGTGCCAGCAGCTTCTCAATGGAAGCTTTCTTT
TRBJ1-2,once,TRBV6-5,TRBD1,CASSYSRQGNYTF,TGTGCCAGCAGTTACTCAAGACAGGGCAACTACACCTTC
TRBJ2-2,NA,TRBV5-6,NA,CASSPALVMNTGELFF,TGTGCCAGCAGCCCCGCTCTAGTTATGAACACCGGGGAGCTGTTTTTT
TRBJ2-2,NA,TRBV9,NA,CASSVSPGELFF,TGTGCCAGCAGCGTTAGTCCCGGGGAGCTGTTTTTT
TRBJ2-2,NA,TRBV4-3,TRBD1,CASSQDPGQGNTGELFF,TGCGCCAGCAGCCAAGATCCCGGACAGGGGAACACCGGGGAGCTGTTTTTT
TRBJ2-1,once,TRBV4-3,NA,CASSPGLPAPNEQFF,TGCGCCAGCAGCCCGGGACTCCCGGCCCCCAATGAGCAGTTCTTC